The next 16 T cell receptor beta chains were all read from a single sample in a study of blood T cell repertoires in COVID-19. Generated by immunoSEQ multiplex PCR, the TCRdb table keeps only in-frame clones and is missing some. The data contain approximately 210,000 clones, 88% of them singletons. Sequencing input: peripheral blood. These receptor sequences come from a man between 65 and 80 years old with acute or convalescent COVID-19.

J is TRBJ1-2 and V is TRBV7-8; D might be TRBD1 (6 bases). Per the germline V gene, CDR1 is SGHVS and CDR2 is FQNEAQ. V gave up 3 bases and J gave up 10 bases, with 21 bases separating them. This CDR3 is built from 15 residues. This CDR3 is CASSFFTQGTGFYTF. The CDR3, as DNA: TGTGCCAGCAGCTTTTTTACACAGGGAACGGGATTCTACACCTTC.

V and J are TRBV7-6 and TRBJ2-1; 9 nucleotides match TRBD1. CDR1 is SGHVS and CDR2 is FNYEAQ in the germline V gene. There are 15 residues in the CDR3. The J segment lost 5 bases and the V segment lost 4 bases, leaving 6 bases of the junction unmatched. The CDR3 here is CASSYWTGANNEQFF. In DNA, the CDR3 is TGTGCCAGCAGCTACTGGACAGGGGCGAACAATGAGCAGTTCTTC.

The V gene is TRBV5-5, the J gene TRBJ2-7; 7 bases map to TRBD1. In germline, CDR1 is SGHKS, CDR2 YYEKEE (reference sequence). The CDR3 totals 14 residues. The ends lost 2 bases at V and 4 bases at J; junction bases unmatched: 6. The CDR3 region has the DNA TGTGCCAGCAGCTTCGGGACAGCATTTTACGAGCAGTACTTC. Its translation: CASSFGTAFYEQYF.

The rearrangement joins TRBV6-5 to TRBJ1-1, with D possibly TRBD1 on 5 matching bases. Looked up from germline, CDR1 is MNHEY and CDR2 is SVGAGI. The CDR3 runs 13 residues. V was trimmed by 8 bases and J by 4 bases, leaving 14 bases between them. Here the CDR3 DNA reads TGTGCCAGCGAGCGGGGGAGTGGCACTGAAGCTTTCTTT. Translated, it gives CASERGSGTEAFF.

The rearrangement links TRBV6-6 to TRBJ1-1; possibly TRBD1 for D (6 bases). The CDR3 loop spans 15 amino acids. V was trimmed by 2 bases and J by 0 bases, leaving 10 bases between them. The germline V gene encodes CDR1 MNHNY and CDR2 SVGAGI (reference sequence). The CDR3 region is CASSYRQGLNTEAFF. CDR3 nucleotide sequence: TGTGCCAGCAGTTACCGTCAGGGGTTGAACACTGAAGCTTTCTTT.

The chain combines TRBV7-9 with TRBJ2-3; TRBD2 matches at 9 bases. The V gene end was trimmed by 2 bases and the J gene end by 14 bases; junction bases not matched to a gene: 5. The CDR3 has 12 amino acids. The germline gives CDR1 SEHNR, CDR2 FQNEAQ (reference sequence). The CDR3 region is CASSLSSGRRYF. The DNA for the CDR3 is TGTGCCAGCAGCTTATCCAGCGGGAGGAGGTATTTT. Filled out from reference TRBV7-9 and TRBJ2-3, the complete variable domain reads DTGVSQNPRHKITKRGQNVTFRCDPISEHNRLYWYRQTLGQGPEFLTYFQNEAQLEKSRLLSDRFSAERPKGSFSTLEIQRTEQGDSAMYLCASSLSSGRRYFGPGTRLTVL.

J is TRBJ2-2 and V is TRBV10-3; D possibly corresponds to TRBD1 (5 bases). V lost 4 bases and J 0 bases, leaving 6 bases between the germline ends. The CDR3 sequence is 14 residues long. CDR1 is ENHRY and CDR2 is SYGVKD in the germline V gene. In DNA form, the CDR3 reads TGTGCCATCAGTGGGACATCGAACACCGGGGAGCTGTTTTTT. This codes for CAISGTSNTGELFF.

This clone was seen more than once but under ten times. The chain couples TRBV11-2 to TRBJ2-1; weak D call: TRBD1 (6 bases). With 5 bases removed from V and 10 bases from J, the gap between germline ends came to 12 bases. CDR3 length: 12 residues. Germline CDR1 is SGHAT and CDR2 is FQNNGV. The CDR3 region has the DNA TGTGCCAGCAGCCCTGGGACAAGGGAGCAGTTCTTC. This sequence encodes CASSPGTREQFF.

V and J are TRBV5-1 and TRBJ2-2; D is ambiguous. Trimming stripped 0 bases from V and 1 base from J, with 7 bases between. This CDR3 spans 15 amino acids. Germline-derived CDR1 and CDR2 are SGHRS and YFSETQ. The CDR3, as DNA: TGCGCCAGCAGCTTGGCCCCCGGGAACACCGGGGAGCTGTTTTTT. Its protein is CASSLAPGNTGELFF.

This chain connects TRBV5-1 to TRBJ2-1, with TRBD1 matching over 8 bases. This CDR3 has 14 residues. The ends lost 2 bases at V and 7 bases at J; junction bases unmatched: 5. In germline, CDR1 is SGHRS, CDR2 YFSETQ. The CDR3 protein is CASSFQGAGNEQFF. CDR3 nucleotide sequence: TGCGCCAGCAGCTTTCAGGGGGCGGGTAATGAGCAGTTCTTC. The entire variable domain, with the rest obtained from reference TRBV5-1 and TRBJ2-1, is as follows: KAGVTQTPRYLIKTRGQQVTLSCSPISGHRSVSWYQQTPGQGLQFLFEYFSETQRNKGNFPGRFSGRQFSNSRSEMNVSTLELGDSALYLCASSFQGAGNEQFFGPGTRLTVL.

This sequence joins TRBV5-1 and TRBJ2-3; 9 nucleotides line up with TRBD2. Germline CDR1 reads SGHRS; CDR2 reads YFSETQ. This CDR3 is 15 amino acids long. The ends lost 4 bases at V and 6 bases at J; junction bases unmatched: 9. CDR3 nucleotides: TGCGCCAGCAGCCTCCAAGCGGGAGGAGGGGATACGCAGTATTTT. Translated: CASSLQAGGGDTQYF.

V and J are TRBV7-8 and TRBJ2-2, with TRBD2 matching over 7 bases. The CDR3 consists of 16 residues. Germline loops: CDR1 SGHVS, CDR2 FQNEAQ. V trimming: 7 bases; J trimming: 6 bases; junction bases outside the gene matches: 14. The chain's CDR3 is CASTRMGGGIAGELFF. The CDR3 nucleotides are TGTGCCAGCACCCGAATGGGGGGGGGTATAGCCGGGGAGCTGTTTTTT. Based on the CDR3 plus reference TRBV7-8 and TRBJ2-2, the full variable domain is GAGVSQSPRYKVAKRGQDVALRCDPISGHVSLFWYQQALGQGPEFLTYFQNEAQLDKSGLPSDRFFAERPEGSVSTLKIQRTQQEDSAVYLCASTRMGGGIAGELFFGEGSRLTVL.

This sequence joins TRBV7-2 and TRBJ2-3; D unresolved. The CDR3 totals 14 residues. The germline V gene has CDR1 SGHTA and CDR2 FQGNSA. V shed 6 bases and J shed 2 bases, with 12 bases lying between them. As DNA, the CDR3 is TGTGCCAGCAGAAAAGCCGGGTTCACAGATACGCAGTATTTT. Translated: CASRKAGFTDTQYF.

V and J are TRBV5-1 and TRBJ2-1; D perhaps matches TRBD1 (6 bases). CDR3 length equals 14 residues. CDR1 and CDR2 from the germline V gene are SGHRS and YFSETQ. V lost 4 bases and J 4 bases, leaving 12 bases between the germline ends. CDR3 sequence: CASSRIQGYNEQFF. In DNA form, the CDR3 reads TGCGCCAGCAGCCGAATACAGGGTTACAATGAGCAGTTCTTC.

The chain joins TRBV24-1 to TRBJ2-7; D is uncertain. Germline values: CDR1 KGHDR, CDR2 SFDVKD. The CDR3 is 14 amino acids. Trimming left V 4 bases short and J 2 bases short, with 11 bases between. CDR3 region: CATSDQIAPYEQYF. CDR3 nucleotide sequence: TGTGCCACCAGTGACCAGATAGCTCCCTACGAGCAGTACTTC.

The sample holds one count of this clone. The chain couples TRBV19 to TRBJ1-2, with D possibly TRBD1 on 5 matching bases. This CDR3 spans 13 amino acids. Trimming shortened V by 6 bases and J by 6 bases, and 14 bases separated the two germline ends. Germline V gene sequence: CDR1 LNHDA, CDR2 SQIVND (reference sequence). The CDR3 region has the DNA TGTGCCAGTAGCTCGGGGGGTGCTAATGGCTACACCTTC. It yields the protein CASSSGGANGYTF. The variable domain in full, completed from reference TRBV19 and TRBJ1-2, reads DGGITQSPKYLFRKEGQNVTLSCEQNLNHDAMYWYRQDPGQGLRLIYYSQIVNDFQKGDIAEGYSVSREKKESFPLTVTSAQKNPTAFYLCASSSGGANGYTFGSGTRLTVV.